Each of the 7 T cell receptor beta chains below was sequenced from the same sample in a study of blood T cell repertoires in COVID-19. This table comes from immunoSEQ multiplex PCR, and its TCRdb copy is limited to in-frame clones, with some not included. The sample holds 180,000 or so clones, about 90% seen once. Sample: PBMCs or T cells enriched from blood (not recorded which). The receptors shown here come from a human donor with acute COVID-19. The donor label of this sample is uncertain.

The chain carries TRBV3-1 (or the pseudogene TRBV3-2) and TRBJ1-2; 10 bases are shared with TRBD1. The CDR3 spans 15 residues. Per germline, CDR1 LGHDT and CDR2 YNNKEL (reference sequence). V was pared by 6 bases and J by 0 bases, with 4 bases of the junction left unmatched. The CDR3: CASRPDRGPNYGYTF. CDR3 sequence (DNA): TGTGCCAGCAGACCAGACAGGGGGCCTAACTATGGCTACACCTTC.

The chain employs TRBV6-5 and TRBJ2-3; D is possibly TRBD2 (5 bases). The CDR3 is 14 amino acids. Trimming removed 2 bases from V and 2 bases from J, with 8 bases in between. Germline assignment: CDR1 MNHEY and CDR2 SVGAGI. The CDR3: CASSYSLATDTQYF. The CDR3 nucleotides are TGTGCCAGCAGTTACAGCCTAGCCACAGATACGCAGTATTTT.

The chain has TRBV9 and TRBJ1-4; 7 bases match TRBD1. The CDR3 sequence is 15 residues long. The germline V gene has CDR1 SGDLS and CDR2 YYNGEE. The trim removed 4 bases at V and 5 bases at J, leaving 8 bases unmatched. This chain's CDR3 is CASSQTTGPNEKLFF. The CDR3 bases are TGTGCCAGCAGCCAAACGACAGGGCCGAATGAAAAACTGTTTTTT.

The rearrangement uses TRBV5-4 and TRBJ1-1, with D unresolved. The germline V gene has CDR1 SGHNT and CDR2 YYREEE (reference sequence). The V gene lost 4 bases and the J gene lost 4 bases, with 14 bases spanning the gap. This CDR3 is 14 amino acids long. In nucleotides, the CDR3 is TGTGCCAGCAGCCCTCAAGCCGGGGTCACTGAAGCTTTCTTT. This codes for CASSPQAGVTEAFF. The full variable domain, with the rest looked up from reference TRBV5-4 and TRBJ1-1, is ETGVTQSPTHLIKTRGQQVTLRCSSQSGHNTVSWYQQALGQGPQFIFQYYREEENGRGNFPPRFSGLQFPNYSSELNVNALELDDSALYLCASSPQAGVTEAFFGQGTRLTVV.

The genes are TRBV4-1 and TRBJ2-5; 8 nucleotides line up with TRBD1. The length of the CDR3 is 15 residues. Germline-derived CDR1 and CDR2 are MGHRA and YSYEKL. V was pared by 3 bases and J by 3 bases, with 6 bases of the junction left unmatched. The CDR3 spells CASSQTPTGEETQYF. The CDR3 nucleotides read TGCGCCAGCAGCCAGACCCCGACAGGGGAAGAGACCCAGTACTTC.

V gene TRBV4-3 combines with J gene TRBJ2-2; a weak D match, TRBD2 (6 bases). Germline V lookup: CDR1 LGHNA, CDR2 YSLEER. The CDR3 contains 18 residues. Trimming removed 0 bases from V and 1 base from J, with 15 bases in between. As DNA, the CDR3 is TGCGCCAGCAGCCAAGAATCCCCTTCGGGGGTGAACACCGGGGAGCTGTTTTTT. Translation: CASSQESPSGVNTGELFF.

The sample holds a few counts of this clone. This rearrangement joins TRBV10-3 to TRBJ1-6; TRBD1 matches 9 bases. Germline CDR1 reads ENHRY; CDR2 reads SYGVKD. The CDR3 runs to 16 residues. With 5 bases clipped from V and 10 bases from J, the junction kept 12 bases outside the gene matches. The CDR3 region is CAISQDRGRSGSPLHF. CDR3 nucleotide sequence: TGTGCCATCAGTCAGGACAGGGGACGAAGCGGATCACCCCTCCACTTT.